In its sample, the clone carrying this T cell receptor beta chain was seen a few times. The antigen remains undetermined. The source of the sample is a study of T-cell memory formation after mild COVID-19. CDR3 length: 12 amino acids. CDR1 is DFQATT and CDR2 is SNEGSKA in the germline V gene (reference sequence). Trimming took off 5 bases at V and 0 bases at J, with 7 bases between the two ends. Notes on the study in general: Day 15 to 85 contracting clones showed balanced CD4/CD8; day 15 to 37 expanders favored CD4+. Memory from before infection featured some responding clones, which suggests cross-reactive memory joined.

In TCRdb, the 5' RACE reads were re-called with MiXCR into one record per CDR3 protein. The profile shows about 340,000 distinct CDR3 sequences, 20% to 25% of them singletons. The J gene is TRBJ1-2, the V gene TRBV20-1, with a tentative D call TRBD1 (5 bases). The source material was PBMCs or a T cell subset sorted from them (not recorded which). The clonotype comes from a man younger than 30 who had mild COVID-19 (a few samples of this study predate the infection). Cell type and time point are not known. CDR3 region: CSALTANYGYTF. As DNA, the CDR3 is TGCAGTGCTTTGACAGCTAACTATGGCTACACCTTC.